The clone carrying this TCR beta chain was counted ten times or more. Its antigen is as yet unknown. Aged 18 to 65, the patients had hyperthyroidism that was newly diagnosed and had lasted under 2 months. This sample stems from a study of T cells in Graves' hyperthyroidism and ophthalmopathy. Study-wide results and limits: Prediction of ophthalmopathy progression came a median 6.5 months pre-onset. Blood samples included most of the expanded thyroid clonotypes exceeding 0.001.

Researchers amplified the TCR beta CDR3 regions from RNA transcripts. The primer set for the first-round RT-PCR of the TCR CDR3 was HTBI. MiXCR, run by TCRdb on the multiplex PCR reads, gives a single entry per CDR3 protein. The sample has around 340,000 distinct CDR3 sequences, about 18% seen once; the top ten hold roughly a third. J gave up 5 bases and V 5 bases, and 11 bases lay outside the gene matches. Per germline, CDR1 SGHAT and CDR2 FQNNGV. This CDR3 contains 17 residues. The source material was blood. This clonotype was obtained from a woman in her 30s with Graves' hyperthyroidism that later progressed to Graves' ophthalmopathy. V is TRBV11-2 and J is TRBJ2-4; TRBD2 matches at 11 bases. The CDR3 here is CASSPGTSGEVQNIQYF. The CDR3 DNA is TGTGCCAGCAGCCCAGGGACTAGCGGAGAAGTGCAAAACATTCAGTACTTC.